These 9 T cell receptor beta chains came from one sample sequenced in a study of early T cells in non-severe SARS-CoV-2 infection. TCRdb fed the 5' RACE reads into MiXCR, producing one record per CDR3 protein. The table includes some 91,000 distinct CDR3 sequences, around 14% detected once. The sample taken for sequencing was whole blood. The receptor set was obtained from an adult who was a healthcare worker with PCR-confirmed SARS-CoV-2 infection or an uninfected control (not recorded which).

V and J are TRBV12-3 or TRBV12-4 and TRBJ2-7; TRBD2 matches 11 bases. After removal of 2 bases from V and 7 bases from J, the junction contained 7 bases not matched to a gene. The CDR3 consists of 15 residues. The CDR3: CASSLIGLAGGEQYF. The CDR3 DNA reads TGTGCCAGCAGTTTAATCGGTCTAGCGGGAGGAGAGCAGTACTTC.

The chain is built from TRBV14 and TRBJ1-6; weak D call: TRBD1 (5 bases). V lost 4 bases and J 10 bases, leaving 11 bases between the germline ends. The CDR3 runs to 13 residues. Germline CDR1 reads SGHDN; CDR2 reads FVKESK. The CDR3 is CASSLTWGSPLHF. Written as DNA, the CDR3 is TGTGCCAGCAGCCTCACCTGGGGGTCACCCCTCCACTTT.

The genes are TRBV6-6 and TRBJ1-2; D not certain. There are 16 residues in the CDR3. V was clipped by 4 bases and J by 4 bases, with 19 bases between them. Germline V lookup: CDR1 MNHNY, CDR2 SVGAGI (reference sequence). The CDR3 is CASSFSAAGDGYGYTF. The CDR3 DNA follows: TGTGCCAGCAGTTTTTCGGCGGCAGGAGATGGCTATGGCTACACCTTC.

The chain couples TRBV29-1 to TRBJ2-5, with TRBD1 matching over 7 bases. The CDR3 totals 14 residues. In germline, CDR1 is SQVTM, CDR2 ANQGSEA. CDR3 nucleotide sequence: TGCAACTCACTGTGGGACAGACCACAAGAGACCCAGTACTTC. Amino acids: CNSLWDRPQETQYF.

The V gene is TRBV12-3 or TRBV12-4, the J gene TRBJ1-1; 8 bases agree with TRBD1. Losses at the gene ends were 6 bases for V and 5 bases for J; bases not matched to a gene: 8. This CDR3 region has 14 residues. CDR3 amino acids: CASSSRDRWTEAFF. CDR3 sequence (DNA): TGTGCCAGCAGCTCCCGGGACAGGTGGACTGAAGCTTTCTTT.

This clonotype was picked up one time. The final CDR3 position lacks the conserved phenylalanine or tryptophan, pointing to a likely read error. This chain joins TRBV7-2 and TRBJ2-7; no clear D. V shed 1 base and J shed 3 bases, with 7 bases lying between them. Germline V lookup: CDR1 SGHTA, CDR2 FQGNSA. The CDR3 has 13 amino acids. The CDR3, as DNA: TGTGCCAGCAGCTTAGATGATCGCTACGAGCAGTACTCC. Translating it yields CASSLDDRYEQYS.

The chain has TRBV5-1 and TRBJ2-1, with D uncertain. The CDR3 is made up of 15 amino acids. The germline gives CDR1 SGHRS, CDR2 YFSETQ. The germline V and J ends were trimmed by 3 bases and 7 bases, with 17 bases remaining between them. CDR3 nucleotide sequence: TGCGCCAGCAGCTCACCTAGAGACCAGTCTAATGAGCAGTTCTTC. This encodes CASSSPRDQSNEQFF. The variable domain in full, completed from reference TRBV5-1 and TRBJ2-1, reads KAGVTQTPRYLIKTRGQQVTLSCSPISGHRSVSWYQQTPGQGLQFLFEYFSETQRNKGNFPGRFSGRQFSNSRSEMNVSTLELGDSALYLCASSSPRDQSNEQFFGPGTRLTVL.

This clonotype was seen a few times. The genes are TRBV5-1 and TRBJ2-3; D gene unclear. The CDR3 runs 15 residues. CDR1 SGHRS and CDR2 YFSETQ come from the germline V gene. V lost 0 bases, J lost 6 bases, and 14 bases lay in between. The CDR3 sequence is CASSLADRPGDTQYF. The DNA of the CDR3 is TGCGCCAGCAGCTTGGCCGATCGGCCTGGGGATACGCAGTATTTT.

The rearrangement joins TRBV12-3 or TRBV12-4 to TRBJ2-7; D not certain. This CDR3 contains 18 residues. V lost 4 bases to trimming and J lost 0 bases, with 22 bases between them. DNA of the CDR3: TGTGCCAGCAGTTCCACCAACCGAGATTGGGCTAACTCCTACGAGCAGTACTTC. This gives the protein CASSSTNRDWANSYEQYF.